The 27 T cell receptor beta chains listed next were all sequenced from one sample in a study of blood T cells in healthy people across ages. Alongside a J-beta primer mix, a sample-barcoded 5' primer served in a second PCR lasting roughly 7 to 11 cycles. Using its own MiXCR run on the 5' RACE reads, TCRdb lists one record per CDR3 protein. The sample holds roughly 1,700,000 distinct CDR3 sequences; over 25% are singletons and the top ten take 7.7%. The sequenced material came from blood. The receptors were sampled from a woman aged 25-40 years in good health.

This clonotype was observed at least ten times. The chain uses TRBV7-2 and TRBJ2-7; weak D call: TRBD2 (6 bases). Germline CDR1 SGHTA, CDR2 FQGNSA. The CDR3 spans 14 residues. Trimming left V 5 bases short and J 5 bases short, with 16 bases between. The CDR3 DNA is TGTGCCAGCAGCCTTGGGGGGTTTCCCCACGAGCAGTACTTC. Protein sequence: CASSLGGFPHEQYF.

This clonotype was seen many times. This chain uses TRBV7-2 with TRBJ2-7; D tentatively reads TRBD1 or TRBD2 (5 bases each). Looked up from germline, CDR1 is SGHTA and CDR2 is FQGNSA. Trimming took off 8 bases at V and 6 bases at J, with 14 bases between the two ends. This CDR3 has 12 amino acids. CDR3 coding DNA: TGTGCCAGCCAGGGACCTCAGGGCGAGCAGTACTTC. Translating it yields CASQGPQGEQYF. The variable domain in full, completed from reference TRBV7-2 and TRBJ2-7, reads GAGVSQSPSNKVTEKGKDVELRCDPISGHTALYWYRQSLGQGLEFLIYFQGNSAPDKSGLPSDRFSAERTGGSVSTLTIQRTQQEDSAVYLCASQGPQGEQYFGPGTRLTVT.

The chain carries TRBV12-3 or TRBV12-4 and TRBJ2-7, with 9 bases fitting TRBD1. V dropped 5 bases and J dropped 5; count of bases not matched to a gene: 13. The CDR3 sequence is 16 residues long. CDR3 region: CASSPLAGTGLHEQYF. The CDR3 nucleotides read TGTGCCAGCAGTCCCCTGGCCGGGACAGGGCTTCACGAGCAGTACTTC.

This clonotype was picked up a small number of times. The chain carries TRBV20-1 and TRBJ2-7; TRBD2 aligns across 7 bases. The CDR3 is 14 residues long. V trimming: 3 bases; J trimming: 2 bases; junction bases outside the gene matches: 7. Germline lookup yields CDR1 DFQATT and CDR2 SNEGSKA (reference sequence). Here the CDR3 DNA reads TGCAGTGCTAGGGGCGGACTAGTCCCCTACGAGCAGTACTTC. Protein sequence: CSARGGLVPYEQYF.

This clonotype was seen only a few times. The J gene is TRBJ2-1, the V gene TRBV7-9; D not certain. The CDR3 is made up of 14 amino acids. Trimming removed 3 bases from V and 7 bases from J, with 13 bases in between. CDR1 and CDR2 (germline): SEHNR, FQNEAQ (reference sequence). CDR3 loop: CASSFGIPPNEQFF. The CDR3 nucleotides read TGTGCCAGCAGCTTTGGTATACCCCCTAATGAGCAGTTCTTC.

The chain employs TRBV28 and TRBJ2-3; D might be TRBD1 or TRBD2, each matching 5 bases. V dropped 11 bases and J dropped 0 bases, with 12 bases sitting between them. Looked up from germline, CDR1 is MDHEN and CDR2 is SYDVKM. The CDR3 loop spans 13 amino acids. CDR3 sequence (DNA): TGTGCCGCGAGGGGCCCAAGCACAGATACGCAGTATTTT. Translating it yields CAARGPSTDTQYF.

V usage is TRBV20-1 and J usage is TRBJ2-1; the match to TRBD1 covers 7 bases. The J segment lost 10 bases and the V segment lost 6 bases, leaving 9 bases of the junction unmatched. Germline V gene lookup returns CDR1 DFQATT and CDR2 SNEGSKA (reference sequence). The CDR3 totals 12 residues. CDR3 DNA: TGCAGTGCAACCGACAGGGCCTACGAGCAGTTCTTC. Translated: CSATDRAYEQFF.

The CDR3 DNA is TGTGCCAGCAGCCCCCCGGGGTACGGAAGTGAAAAACTGTTTTTT. Protein product: CASSPPGYGSEKLFF. The gene calls are TRBV5-5 and TRBJ1-4; D is undetermined. V was pared by 4 bases and J by 7 bases, with 17 bases between. There are 15 residues in the CDR3. The germline gives CDR1 SGHKS, CDR2 YYEKEE (reference sequence).

This clonotype turned up a few times. This chain uses TRBV27 with TRBJ1-2, with D possibly being TRBD1 (5 bases). CDR3 length: 14 amino acids. The germline V gene encodes CDR1 MNHEY and CDR2 SMNVEV (reference sequence). V was clipped by 5 bases and J by 6 bases, with 16 bases between them. CDR3 DNA sequence: TGTGCCAGCAGTCCCCAGGGTGGGAGGGATGGCTACACCTTC. Amino acid sequence: CASSPQGGRDGYTF.

The chain employs TRBV7-9 and TRBJ2-7, with a weak D call TRBD2 (6 bases). Trimming left V 1 base short and J 9 bases short, with 19 bases between. Germline-derived CDR1 and CDR2 are SEHNR and FQNEAQ (reference sequence). The CDR3 has 15 amino acids. CDR3 sequence reads: CASSLGVAVPDTQYF. The DNA for the CDR3 is TGTGCCAGCAGCTTAGGAGTAGCGGTCCCAGATACGCAGTACTTC.

The V and J genes are TRBV29-1 and TRBJ2-7, with 9 bases aligning to TRBD1. The end of the DNA fits TRBJ2-5 better, so the J call may be wrong. The germline gives CDR1 SQVTM, CDR2 ANQGSEA. The CDR3 is made up of 12 amino acids. CDR3 bases: TGCAGCGTAAACAGGGGGCGGGAGACCCAGTACTTC. It translates to CSVNRGRETQYF.

This sequence joins TRBV9 and TRBJ1-2, with 7 bases fitting TRBD1. With V trimmed by 4 bases and J by 0 bases, 6 bases remained unmatched. The length of the CDR3 is 15 residues. CDR1 is SGDLS, CDR2 YYNGEE, per germline. The CDR3 DNA reads as TGTGCCAGCAGCACGGACAGGCTCGCTAACTATGGCTACACCTTC. The encoded protein is CASSTDRLANYGYTF.

This chain uses TRBV12-3 or TRBV12-4 with TRBJ2-5; D possibly corresponds to TRBD1 (7 bases). V was clipped by 3 bases and J by 7 bases, with 15 bases between them. This CDR3 spans 14 amino acids. The CDR3 coding sequence is TGTGCCAGCAGTTTGAGTAGACAGGGAGGGACCCAGTACTTC. This gives the protein CASSLSRQGGTQYF.

This chain connects TRBV2 to TRBJ2-5; 8 positions match TRBD1. Unmatched junction bases numbered 9, after V lost 5 bases and J lost 7 bases. Germline CDR1 and CDR2: SNHLY and FYNNEI. This CDR3 is built from 14 residues. The DNA of the CDR3 is TGTGCCAGCAGTACGGAACAGGGGGTCGGGACCCAGTACTTC. It yields the protein CASSTEQGVGTQYF.

CDR3 in amino acids: CASRGLVRSYNEQFF. CDR3 coding DNA: TGTGCCAGCAGAGGACTAGTGAGGTCCTACAATGAGCAGTTCTTC. V usage is TRBV2 and J usage is TRBJ2-1; 7 positions agree with TRBD2. V gave up 6 bases and J gave up 1 base; unmatched junction bases: 6. This CDR3 spans 15 amino acids. Germline lookup yields CDR1 SNHLY and CDR2 FYNNEI.

A few counts support this clonotype. The V call is TRBV7-2, the J call TRBJ2-1; D gene unclear. CDR1 and CDR2 (germline): SGHTA, FQGNSA. There are 15 residues in the CDR3. V lost 5 bases, J lost 10 bases, and 21 bases lay in between. The CDR3 reads CASSPTAARAREQFF. The CDR3 DNA sequence: TGTGCCAGCAGCCCTACGGCGGCCCGTGCTAGGGAGCAGTTCTTC. The full variable domain, rest sourced from reference TRBV7-2 and TRBJ2-1, is GAGVSQSPSNKVTEKGKDVELRCDPISGHTALYWYRQSLGQGLEFLIYFQGNSAPDKSGLPSDRFSAERTGGSVSTLTIQRTQQEDSAVYLCASSPTAARAREQFFGPGTRLTVL.

This chain joins TRBV5-6 and TRBJ1-2, with 7 nucleotides matching TRBD1. Germline CDR1 SGHDT, CDR2 YYEEEE. The trim removed 2 bases at V and 4 bases at J, leaving 5 bases unmatched. The CDR3 runs 14 residues. CDR3 sequence reads: CASSFVDRAYGYTF. The CDR3 DNA reads TGTGCCAGCAGCTTTGTTGACAGGGCCTATGGCTACACCTTC.

This clonotype was counted between two and nine times. This chain connects TRBV7-2 to TRBJ2-5, with D uncertain. The J call is uncertain, as TRBJ2-7 better fits the DNA end. This CDR3 spans 13 amino acids. Germline CDR1 is SGHTA and CDR2 is FQGNSA. DNA of the CDR3: TGTGCCAGCAGCTCGCTGGGGTGGTCCGAGCAGTACTTC. Protein: CASSSLGWSEQYF.

Comment on this clonotype: An end of the junction differs from the germline gene, which may be a read error. This chain links TRBV20-1 with TRBJ2-5; either TRBD1 or TRBD2 may supply D (5 bases each). Germline assignment: CDR1 DFQATT and CDR2 SNEGSKA (reference sequence). This CDR3 spans 15 amino acids. CDR3 protein: CSARGANGAQEPQYF. In nucleotides, the CDR3 is TGCAGTGCTAGAGGGGCGAACGGGGCCCAAGAGCCCCAGTACTTC.

The chain employs TRBV7-2 and TRBJ1-6; D possibly corresponds to TRBD1 (6 bases). From germline, CDR1 is SGHTA and CDR2 FQGNSA. The CDR3 length is 14 residues. V was trimmed by 2 bases and J by 10 bases, leaving 12 bases between them. The CDR3 nucleotides are TGTGCCAGCAGCTTACAGGGGATGGGCTCACCCCTCCACTTT. It codes for CASSLQGMGSPLHF.

On this clonotype itself: Being one base from a much bigger clone, this may be a read error. This chain joins TRBV5-4 and TRBJ2-7; 8 nucleotides align to TRBD1. The trim removed 4 bases at V and 6 bases at J, leaving 6 bases unmatched. CDR1 is SGHNT and CDR2 is YYREEE in the germline V gene (reference sequence). CDR3 length equals 13 residues. CDR3 protein: CASSKDRECEQYF. DNA of the CDR3: TGTGCCAGCAGCAAGGACAGGGAGTGCGAGCAGTACTTC.

This clonotype was observed a handful of times. The V and J genes are TRBV20-1 and TRBJ2-3; TRBD2 might be the D (6 bases). CDR1 DFQATT and CDR2 SNEGSKA come from the germline V gene (reference sequence). V lost 0 bases and J 2 bases, leaving 15 bases between the germline ends. This CDR3 has 16 residues. CDR3: CSARDRESYITDTQYF. The CDR3 coding sequence is TGCAGTGCTAGAGATCGGGAGAGCTATATCACAGATACGCAGTATTTT.

Of note for this clonotype: Germline and junction disagree at one end, which may indicate a read error. The CDR3 loop reads CVSSLAVGRQPQHF. As DNA, the CDR3 is TGTGTCAGCAGTTTGGCGGTGGGGAGGCAGCCCCAGCATTTT. The rearrangement links TRBV12-3 or TRBV12-4 to TRBJ1-5; the D is unclear. The CDR3 sequence is 14 residues long.

This rearrangement joins TRBV9 to TRBJ2-7; 8 bases agree with TRBD2. TRBJ2-5 matches the DNA end more closely, so the J call is doubtful. CDR1 is SGDLS and CDR2 is YYNGEE in the germline V gene. The CDR3 runs 14 residues. DNA of the CDR3: TGTGCCAGCAGCGTAGAAGCGGGGGTGGAGACCCAGTACTTC. As protein: CASSVEAGVETQYF.

There are many counts of this clonotype. The V call is TRBV7-2, the J call TRBJ2-3; the D is unclear. Germline V lookup: CDR1 SGHTA, CDR2 FQGNSA. The CDR3 extends over 12 amino acids. The V end was cut by 5 bases, the J end by 4 bases, with 7 bases between. CDR3 in amino acids: CASSPYADTQYF. The DNA of the CDR3 is TGTGCCAGCAGCCCCTACGCAGATACGCAGTATTTT.

This chain joins TRBV7-2 and TRBJ1-5; no clear D. Looked up from germline, CDR1 is SGHTA and CDR2 is FQGNSA. The CDR3 totals 13 residues. Trimming took off 3 bases at V and 9 bases at J, with 12 bases between the two ends. CDR3 sequence reads: CASSFAGLWPQHF. The CDR3 region has the DNA TGTGCCAGCAGCTTCGCTGGGCTTTGGCCCCAGCATTTT.

A word on this clonotype: An end of the junction differs from the germline gene, which may be a read error. CDR3 protein: CAASDLGTEVQETQYF. The CDR3 DNA reads as TGTGCCGCCAGTGACCTGGGGACGGAGGTACAAGAGACCCAGTACTTC. J is TRBJ2-5 and V is TRBV24-1; D may correspond to TRBD1 or TRBD2 (5 bases each). This CDR3 has 16 residues. Germline V lookup: CDR1 KGHDR, CDR2 SFDVKD.